A selection of T cell receptor beta chains follows, all from one sample in a study of blood T cell repertoires in COVID-19. Some clones are missing from TCRdb's copy, which holds only in-frame ones; the method was immunoSEQ multiplex PCR. The data contain 100,000 to 150,000 clones, under 80% of them seen just once; the ten biggest clones take up about 2.3%. Sample: peripheral blood. The receptors derive from a man aged 45-60 years with acute or convalescent COVID-19. Each CDR3 is given without its conserved first and last residue. The D gene is left open where the match is weak.

j_gene,v_gene,d_gene,CDR3aa
TRBJ2-7,TRBV15,.,ATSRDVGNSYEQY
TRBJ2-6,TRBV5-1,.,ASGLGSSGANVLT
TRBJ2-7,TRBV20-1,.,SAPGQTEQY
TRBJ1-2,TRBV7-9,TRBD1,ASSPGTGFGVYGYT
TRBJ2-3,TRBV29-1,TRBD1,SVGTGRTDTQY
TRBJ2-7,TRBV9,TRBD2,ASSASSPSGEAYEQY
TRBJ2-7,TRBV2,.,ASTRGTVISYEQY
TRBJ1-3,TRBV7-9,.,ASSPGDDSGNTIY
TRBJ2-7,TRBV11-2,TRBD1,ASFPLQDRAPEQY
TRBJ1-5,TRBV14,.,ASSQDSSQPQH
TRBJ2-1,TRBV10-2,TRBD2,ASSDGRADEQF
TRBJ2-1,TRBV27,.,ASSGGSYNEQF
TRBJ2-1,TRBV27,.,ASSLSLGGGPSVHEQF
TRBJ1-3,TRBV5-6,.,ASSLSYRIGNTIY
TRBJ2-3,TRBV11-2,TRBD2,ASSSLAGAPTDTQY
TRBJ1-1,TRBV28,.,ASKTGNTEAF
TRBJ1-5,TRBV18,TRBD1,ASSQQKTGSAQPQH